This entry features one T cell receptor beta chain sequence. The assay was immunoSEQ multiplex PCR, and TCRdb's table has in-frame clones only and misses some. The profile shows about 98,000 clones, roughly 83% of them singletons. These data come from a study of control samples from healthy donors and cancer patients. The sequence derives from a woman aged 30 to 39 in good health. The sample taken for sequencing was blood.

CDR3 in amino acids: CACGTGASLPLFF. CDR3 sequence (DNA): TGTGCCTGCGGGACAGGGGCCTCATTGCCACTGTTTTTT. J is TRBJ1-4 and V is TRBV30; TRBD1 agrees at 10 bases. The CDR3 is 13 residues long. Germline CDR1 is GTSNPN and CDR2 is SVGIG (reference sequence). The V segment lost 6 bases and the J segment 13 bases; nucleotides outside the gene matches: 11.